In this sample, the clone carrying this T cell receptor beta chain turned up a few times. Germline values: CDR1 ENHRY, CDR2 SYGVKD. The CDR3 extends over 14 amino acids. The V and J ends lost 2 bases and 2 bases respectively, with 10 bases between them. This sample was taken from a study of CD8+CD57+ T cells in acquired aplastic anemia. Turning to the study itself: Sorted CD4+ and CD8+ cells yielded DNA averaging around 3 ug.

Template material for TCR beta VDJ and CDR3 profiling consisted of genomic DNA. MiXCR, run by TCRdb on the reads, gives a single entry per CDR3 protein. The table lists about 270,000 distinct CDR3 sequences, 56% of them singletons. This clonotype was sampled from a human donor with severe aplastic anemia or a healthy control (not recorded which). This sequence joins TRBV10-3 and TRBJ2-7; unclear D gene. Material for sequencing was sorted CD4+, CD8+, or CD8+CD57+ T cells (not recorded which) from PBMCs. The CDR3 DNA sequence: TGTGCCATCAGTGAGGGGTACACTACCTACGAGCAGTACTTC. Encoded protein: CAISEGYTTYEQYF.